The clone carrying this T cell receptor beta chain has just a few counts. A Seattle source enrolled patients during active infection and followed them longitudinally. These data are taken from a study of blood T cell repertoires in COVID-19. Study context: Researchers got acute and convalescent COVID-19 samples from the United States, Italy and Spain. Sources were T cells, B-cell-depleted T cells, or PBMCs; the material itself was cDNA or gDNA.

Original processing methods: Reference gene primer amplification yielded estimated nucleated cell counts. The table came from immunoSEQ multiplex PCR; TCRdb's copy has only in-frame clones and leaves some out. V and J calls and clone size are those listed in that table; D and trimming were worked out from the DNA. The table lists fewer than 350,000 clones, less than 90% of them singletons. Sequencing used peripheral blood. This clonotype was obtained from a woman between 25 and 40 years old with COVID-19, enrolled during active disease.

The CDR3: CASSGASGEGTDTQYF. The CDR3 DNA reads as TGCGCCAGCAGTGGGGCCAGCGGGGAAGGCACAGATACGCAGTATTTT. The chain is built from TRBV10-1 and TRBJ2-3; 7 nucleotides align to TRBD2. Germline CDR1 and CDR2: WNHNN and SYGVQD (reference sequence). With V trimmed by 4 bases and J by 1 base, 8 bases remained unmatched. The CDR3 length is 16 residues.